These T cell receptor beta chains were read from a single sample in a study of tumor and adjacent non-tumor tissue in lung cancer. TCRdb passed the multiplex PCR reads through MiXCR, listing each CDR3 protein once. The sample carries under 150,000 distinct CDR3 sequences, approximately 71% recorded once. The sequencing input was lung tumor tissue. Source of these receptors: a man between 25 and 39 years old with non-small cell lung cancer. Each CDR3 is given with its conserved first and last residue. Each record gives: J gene, V gene, D gene, clone size, CDR3 DNA, CDR3 protein. A D gene is named only where the DNA matches it firmly. A row's size may be missing; if present it is once, few, many or a size class.

TRBJ2-7 | TRBV11-2 | . | . | TGTACCATCGTAAGGGGAACGGACGAGCAGTACTTC | CTIVRGTDEQYF
TRBJ2-3 | TRBV6-5 | TRBD2 | few | TGTGCCAGCAGTTACAATGAATATGCCCGCCCGGGGAGGGAGAGAGATACGCAGTATTTT | CASSYNEYARPGRERDTQYF
TRBJ2-5 | TRBV4-1 | TRBD2 | few | TGCGCCGGCAGCCAAGATAGGGGGCTAGCGGGAGGTGCGGAGACCCAGTACTTC | CAGSQDRGLAGGAETQYF
TRBJ2-7 | TRBV5-6 | . | . | TGTGCCAGCACTTATGGACACGAAAAATACGAGCAGTACTTC | CASTYGHEKYEQYF
TRBJ1-2 | TRBV6-1 | . | few | TGTGATAGCAGGGAGGATGGCTACACCTTC | CDSREDGYTF
TRBJ2-3 | TRBV29-1 | . | . | TGCAGCCTTGGAGCAGATACGCAGTATTTT | CSLGADTQYF
TRBJ2-4 | TRBV5-8 | . | . | TGTGCCAGCGCAAACCCCATGAGTCTCCAAGGATACATTCAGTACTTC | CASANPMSLQGYIQYF
TRBJ2-5 | TRBV7-2 | TRBD2 | few | TGTGCCAGCAGCCAGAGCCTCGCTAGCGGGTTCGGGCTGGGCCAGTACTTC | CASSQSLASGFGLGQYF
TRBJ1-2 | TRBV20-1 | . | . | TGCAATGCTAGGTACCTCAAGAGAGGGGTGGATGGCTACACCTTC | CNARYLKRGVDGYTF
TRBJ2-5 | TRBV6-5 | TRBD2 | . | TGTGCCAGCAGGCCTTCCCAGACTATCGGGAGGGCCGATGGGTTGGAGACCCAGTACTTC | CASRPSQTIGRADGLETQYF
TRBJ2-7 | TRBV20-1 | TRBD2 | . | TGCAGCGCTGGGGGACTAGCGGCAGCCTACGAGCAGTACTTC | CSAGGLAAAYEQYF
TRBJ2-3 | TRBV5-1 | . | few | TGCGCCAGCAGCTTGGAAGACCCCACAGATACGCAGTATTTT | CASSLEDPTDTQYF
TRBJ2-5 | TRBV10-3 | TRBD1 | few | TGTGCCGCGGGGACAGGGATGGGACAAGAGACCCAGTACTTC | CAAGTGMGQETQYF
TRBJ1-2 | TRBV29-1 | . | . | TGCAGCGTTGAGGAGGCCGGGGCTAACTGTGGCTACACCTTC | CSVEEAGANCGYTF
TRBJ2-1 | TRBV13 | . | few | TGTGCCGGCAGCTTAGCGCAGACCTACAATGAGGAGTTCTTC | CAGSLAQTYNEEFF
TRBJ2-2 | TRBV6-2/TRBV6-3 | TRBD2 | . | TGTGCCAACAGTTACGGCGGGAGATTGACTGGGGAGCTGTTTTTT | CANSYGGRLTGELFF
TRBJ2-7 | TRBV6-5 | . | . | TGTGCCAGTAGTGGAGATCTGGAAACCTACGAGCAGTACTTC | CASSGDLETYEQYF
TRBJ2-1 | TRBV11-1 | . | . | TGTGCCAGCAGCTTAGGACAGCTCAATAAGCAGTTTTTC | CASSLGQLNKQFF
TRBJ2-5 | TRBV11-1 | . | . | TGTGCCAGCAGCGCCGACACGTACCAGTATACCCAGTACTTC | CASSADTYQYTQYF
TRBJ1-1 | TRBV20-1 | TRBD1 | . | TGCAGTGCTAGAGATCGGACAGGCGTCGCTGAAGCTTTCTTT | CSARDRTGVAEAFF
TRBJ2-7 | TRBV5-1 | . | . | TGCGCCAGCAGCTCTAGGGGAAGTAATGAGCAGTACTTC | CASSSRGSNEQYF
TRBJ2-5 | TRBV11-2 | . | . | TGTGTCAGCAGCTTTCTGCTGGCGGACACGATCCAGTACTTC | CVSSFLLADTIQYF
TRBJ2-1 | TRBV7-8 | . | . | TGTGCCAGCAGCTTATCAGGAAGTATCGGGCATGAGCAGTTCTTC | CASSLSGSIGHEQFF
TRBJ1-1 | TRBV29-1 | . | . | TGCAGTGTTGGCCCACACAAGCTCGGACGGGGTGGTTTTTGGACTGAAGCCTTCTTT | CSVGPHKLGRGGFWTEAFF
TRBJ2-3 | TRBV11-1 | TRBD1 | . | TGTACCAGCAGCTCAGGGGGCGGGACCCAGTATTTT | CTSSSGGGTQYF
TRBJ1-6 | TRBV5-5 | TRBD1 | . | TGTGCCAGCAGCTGGGACAGGAGCCCGTCCAATTCACCCCTCCACTTT | CASSWDRSPSNSPLHF
TRBJ2-2 | TRBV6-2/TRBV6-3 | . | many | TGTGCCAGCAGTTACAGGGGTTACACCGGGGAGCTGTTTTTT | CASSYRGYTGELFF
TRBJ1-2 | TRBV12-3/TRBV12-4 | TRBD1 | once | TGTGCTATCAATAGGGGGACAGACTACACCTTC | CAINRGTDYTF
TRBJ1-1 | TRBV12-5 | . | . | TGTGCTAGTGGACGGGGCACTGAAGCTTTCTTT | CASGRGTEAFF
TRBJ1-4 | TRBV14 | . | . | TGTGCCAGCAGCCAAGATAGAGGGCGAAGACTGTTTTTT | CASSQDRGRRLFF
TRBJ2-5 | TRBV20-1 | . | . | TGCAGTGGTAGAGCACCCCTAGCGACGAGGGAGACCCAGTACTTC | CSGRAPLATRETQYF
TRBJ1-5 | TRBV24-1 | . | once | TGTGCCACCAATGATTTGCTCAACCTGACGAGGGATGGTCAGCCCCAGCATTTT | CATNDLLNLTRDGQPQHF
TRBJ2-7 | TRBV6-5 | TRBD2 | few | TGTACCAGCAGTTGGACTAGTGGGGTTACCTACGAGCAGTACTTC | CTSSWTSGVTYEQYF
TRBJ1-6 | TRBV12-3/TRBV12-4 | . | many | TGTGCCAGCAGTTTGGGGGGCTTGGCCCTCCACTTT | CASSLGGLALHF
TRBJ1-1 | TRBV20-1 | . | . | TGCAATGCTAGAGATCAGGAAACCCTCAAAGCTTTCTTT | CNARDQETLKAFF
TRBJ2-1 | TRBV20-1 | TRBD2 | . | TGCAGTGCTAGACGACCGGGAGGGCGTGAGCAGTTCTTC | CSARRPGGREQFF
TRBJ2-1 | TRBV4-1 | TRBD1 | . | TGCGCCAGCAGCCCCGGCCCGACAGGGGGCATTAATGAGAAGTTCTTC | CASSPGPTGGINEKFF
TRBJ2-1 | TRBV20-1 | . | . | TGCAGTGCTGGCGGGCAGGGGTCGGACGGGGGGAAGTTCTTC | CSAGGQGSDGGKFF
TRBJ1-6 | TRBV6-5 | . | many | TGTGCCAGCAGCCCCGGGACACCGGTGGGACGGTCACCCCTCCACTTT | CASSPGTPVGRSPLHF
TRBJ2-5 | TRBV6-1 | . | . | TGTGTCAGCAGAAAAGAGGCCCAGTACTTC | CVSRKEAQYF
TRBJ2-2 | TRBV6-1 | TRBD1 | . | TGTGCCAGCAGGGACGAGACAGGGTCAGTCACTGGGGAGCTGTTTTTT | CASRDETGSVTGELFF
TRBJ1-5 | TRBV6-2/TRBV6-3 | . | . | TGTGCCAGCAGTTACGAACCCCCAAGGGACCTCAATCAGCCCCAGCATTTT | CASSYEPPRDLNQPQHF
TRBJ1-6 | TRBV12-5 | . | many | TGTGCTAGTGGTCGGACGGAATCACCCCTCCACTTT | CASGRTESPLHF
TRBJ2-7 | TRBV28 | . | . | TGTGCCAGCAGTTTATCCGCAGTATCGTGTTCCTACGAGCAGTACTTC | CASSLSAVSCSYEQYF
TRBJ2-1 | TRBV6-1 | . | many | TGTGCCAGCAGTGGTGGGGACTGGCTAAGGGAGCAGTTCTTC | CASSGGDWLREQFF
TRBJ2-2 | TRBV5-5 | . | . | TGTGCCTGCAGCTTATTACAGTTAACGCCCGGGGAGCTGTTTTTT | CACSLLQLTPGELFF
TRBJ2-3 | TRBV13 | . | few | TGTGCCAGCTCCCCGCGGGTGCCAGATACGCAGTATTTT | CASSPRVPDTQYF
TRBJ2-3 | TRBV4-1 | TRBD1 | . | TGCGCCAGCAGCCGAGCCGGGACAGGGGACCTCACAGGTACGCAGTATTTT | CASSRAGTGDLTGTQYF
TRBJ2-3 | TRBV20-1 | TRBD1 | . | TGCAGTGCTAGAGACCCCGTCGGGACAGATACGCAGTGTTTT | CSARDPVGTDTQCF
TRBJ2-5 | TRBV11-3 | TRBD1 | . | TGTGCCAGCAGTTCTGATGCGACAGGGGGCGAGGAGACCCAGTACTTC | CASSSDATGGEETQYF
TRBJ2-5 | TRBV4-1 | . | once | TGCGCCACCAGCCAGGACGGGACTGCAAAAGAGACCCAGTACTTC | CATSQDGTAKETQYF
TRBJ2-7 | TRBV11-2 | . | . | TGTGCCAGCAGCCCCAAGGCGAGTAGCGGTATCTACGAGCAGTACTTC | CASSPKASSGIYEQYF
TRBJ2-7 | TRBV20-1 | TRBD2 | many | TGCAGTGCTAGAGAGCGGGAGTACGAGCAGTACTTC | CSAREREYEQYF
TRBJ2-6 | TRBV6-2/TRBV6-3 | . | . | TGTGCCAGCTGTCCCAGAGGGCCTGGGGCCAACGTCATGACTTTC | CASCPRGPGANVMTF
TRBJ2-1 | TRBV20-1 | TRBD2 | once | TGCAGTGCCCGCAATAGCGGGACCTACAATGAGCAGTTCTTC | CSARNSGTYNEQFF
TRBJ2-7 | TRBV29-1 | TRBD1 | . | TGCAGTGCCTTAGAGACCGGGACAGGGGGTCACGAGCAGTACTTC | CSALETGTGGHEQYF
TRBJ2-1 | TRBV5-6 | . | few | TGTGCCAGCAGCCCGGCGAACCCCGGGTTCAATGAGCAGTTCTTC | CASSPANPGFNEQFF
TRBJ2-1 | TRBV20-1 | . | once | TGCAGTGCTTCTCCCCGATGGGCCTACAATGAGCAGTTCTTC | CSASPRWAYNEQFF